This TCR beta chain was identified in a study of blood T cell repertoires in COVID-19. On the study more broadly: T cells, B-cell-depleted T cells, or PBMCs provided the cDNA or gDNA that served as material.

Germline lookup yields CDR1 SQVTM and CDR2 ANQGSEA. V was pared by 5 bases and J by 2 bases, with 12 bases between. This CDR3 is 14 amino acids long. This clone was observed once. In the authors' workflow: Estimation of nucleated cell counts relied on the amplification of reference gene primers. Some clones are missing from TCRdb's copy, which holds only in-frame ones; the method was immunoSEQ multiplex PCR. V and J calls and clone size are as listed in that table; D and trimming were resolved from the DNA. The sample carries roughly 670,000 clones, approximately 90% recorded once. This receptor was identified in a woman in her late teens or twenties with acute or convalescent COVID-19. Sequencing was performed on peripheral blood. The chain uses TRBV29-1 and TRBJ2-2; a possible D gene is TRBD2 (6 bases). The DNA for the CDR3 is TGCAGCGTTACAGGAGGGCTCAACACCGGGGAGCTGTTTTTT. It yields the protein CSVTGGLNTGELFF.